The clone carrying this TCR beta chain was recorded only once. RNA totalling roughly 0.45 to 1 ug underwent reverse transcription with random hexamers. It was immunoSEQ multiplex PCR that amplified TCR beta CDR3 across 54 Vbeta and 13 Jbeta. MiXCR, run by TCRdb on the immunoSEQ multiplex PCR reads, gives a single entry per CDR3 protein. In the table there are some 110,000 distinct CDR3 sequences, just over 95% of which are singletons. The entry originates in a study of CD8 T cells in Susac syndrome. TCR beta from blood CD8+ and CD4+ T cells was sequenced. Recently defined diagnostic criteria classed the Susac syndrome patients as definite or probable. Germline-derived CDR1 and CDR2 are LGHNA and YSLEER. Trimming left V 5 bases short and J 0 bases short, with 11 bases between. The length of the CDR3 is 16 residues.

The chain links TRBV4-3 to TRBJ2-6, with a possible D match to TRBD2 (5 bases). The sequenced material came from CD4+ T cells from PBMCs. This receptor was obtained from a human donor with Susac syndrome. The CDR3 sequence is CASSYNRGSGANVLTF. For the CDR3, the DNA is TGCGCCAGCAGCTACAATCGGGGCTCTGGGGCCAACGTCCTGACTTTC.